The sequence of this T cell receptor (beta chain) was determined in a study of T cell responses to AZD1222 COVID-19 vaccine. Overall study context: Pooled together were second doses at about 4 or about 12 weeks.

Data came from immunoSEQ multiplex PCR; TCRdb stores just in-frame clones and leaves some out. The data hold 120,000 or so clones, with around 92% observed a single time. CDR1 and CDR2 from the germline V gene are SGHKS and YYEKEE (reference sequence). The V end was cut by 3 bases, the J end by 5 bases, with 17 bases between. The CDR3 runs to 15 residues. Findings and caveats of the study: Two AZD1222 doses significantly raised spike-specific TCR breadth and depth over controls. Close to half of spike-specific TCRs reportedly recognize unmutated variant regions.

Comments on this clone: Its antigen remains unknown.

The sample in question was peripheral blood, obtained on day 0 of AZD1222 vaccination. This TCR was recovered from an adult in good health. This chain joins TRBV5-5 and TRBJ1-1; a possible D gene is TRBD1 (6 bases). This chain's CDR3 is CASSSPQTGGTEAFF. In DNA, the CDR3 is TGTGCCAGCAGCTCCCCTCAGACAGGCGGAACTGAAGCTTTCTTT.